The clone carrying this T cell receptor beta chain was found many times. The antigen is undetermined. The sample is drawn from a study of T cells in Graves' hyperthyroidism and ophthalmopathy. Overall study results and limits: Within blood appeared most thyroid clonotypes that had expanded above 0.001. A model using 13 V-J features told ophthalmopathy apart from stable hyperthyroidism.

Hyperthyroidism was newly diagnosed in patients aged 18 to 65 (duration under 2 months). Diagnoses used clinical symptoms, serum thyroxine and TRAb, thyroid ultrasound and orbital computed tomography. Trimming cost V 2 bases and J 0 bases, with 14 bases left between them. Germline loops: CDR1 SEHNR, CDR2 FQNEAQ (reference sequence). The CDR3 extends over 18 amino acids. RNA transcripts served as the template for amplifying TCR beta CDR3 regions. TCR CDR3 underwent first-round RT-PCR with the HTBI primer set. TCRdb used MiXCR to reprocess the multiplex PCR reads, holding one entry per CDR3 protein. Altogether 600,000 to 800,000 distinct CDR3 sequences are present, just over 35% being singletons, with the ten largest covering 31%.

Sequences were obtained from blood. The TCR was taken from a woman aged 40 to 55 with Graves' hyperthyroidism. The V and J genes are TRBV7-9 and TRBJ2-6; D perhaps matches TRBD1 (6 bases). The CDR3: CASSLKQGAISGANVLTF. The CDR3 DNA is TGTGCCAGCAGCTTAAAACAGGGAGCCATCTCTGGGGCCAACGTCCTGACTTTC.